This TCR beta chain was obtained from a study of T cell repertoires in aging, cancer and after chemotherapy. At the level of the study: Chronic lymphocytic leukemia patients on fludarabine- or bendamustine-based regimens gave paired samples before and after chemotherapy.

TCR beta rearrangements were amplified from peripheral blood genomic DNA. This clonotype is medium-sized by share. Rearranged V-D-J TRB sequences were amplified with a mixed TRB-A/B primer pool. TCRdb called the multiplex PCR reads again in MiXCR, with one record for every CDR3 protein. The sample holds thousands of distinct CDR3 sequences, under 40% seen once. CDR1 is SQVTM, CDR2 ANQGSEA, per germline. Trimming removed 4 bases from V and 4 bases from J, with 10 bases in between. The CDR3 is 13 residues long. The sequence was collected from a human donor with a blood cancer. The sequenced material came from blood. The chain has TRBV29-1 and TRBJ2-2; D gene ambiguous. The CDR3 DNA reads as TGCAGCGTTGGGATTGGGGTCACCGGGGAGCTGTTTTTT. The encoded protein is CSVGIGVTGELFF.